This T cell receptor (beta chain) came from a study of CD8+CD57+ T cells in acquired aplastic anemia. CD8+CD57+ cell expansion, shown by flow cytometry, had occurred in the patients selected for sequencing. V dropped 11 bases and J dropped 7; count of bases not matched to a gene: 14. CDR1 and CDR2 from the germline V gene are SGHTA and FQGTGA. This CDR3 has 14 amino acids. This clonotype was seen ten or more times. Genomic DNA constituted the template upon which TCR beta VDJ and CDR3 profiling was performed. TCRdb reprocessed the reads via MiXCR and lists one record per CDR3 protein. The repertoire consists of some 150,000 distinct CDR3 sequences, with about 48% occurring once and the leading ten covering approximately 12%.

The origin of this receptor is a human donor with aplastic anemia. The chain recombines TRBV7-3 with TRBJ2-7; 10 bases agree with TRBD1. Sequenced: sorted CD4+, CD8+, or CD8+CD57+ T cells (not recorded which) from PBMCs. The CDR3 loop reads CAAGRDRGIREQYF. The CDR3 bases are TGTGCCGCAGGACGGGACAGGGGAATTAGGGAGCAGTACTTC.